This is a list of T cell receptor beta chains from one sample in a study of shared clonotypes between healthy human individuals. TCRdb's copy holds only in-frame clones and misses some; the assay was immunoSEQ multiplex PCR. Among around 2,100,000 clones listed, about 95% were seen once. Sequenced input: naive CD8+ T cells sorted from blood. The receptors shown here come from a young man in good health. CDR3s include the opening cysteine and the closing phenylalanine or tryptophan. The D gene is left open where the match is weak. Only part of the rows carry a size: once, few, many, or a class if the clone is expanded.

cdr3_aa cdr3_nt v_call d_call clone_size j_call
CASSLALSIFTYEQYF TGCGCCAGCAGCTTGGCCTTGTCGATCTTTACCTACGAGCAGTACTTC TRBV5-1 NA NA TRBJ2-7
CASSGDSGETGELFF TGCGCCAGCAGTGGGGACTCAGGGGAAACCGGGGAGCTGTTTTTT TRBV10-1 NA NA TRBJ2-2
CASSPGGFSYEQYF TGTGCCAGCAGCCCAGGGGGGTTCTCCTACGAGCAGTACTTC TRBV27 NA NA TRBJ2-7
CASSLEQAYEQYF TGTGCCAGCAGCTTAGAACAAGCATACGAGCAGTACTTC TRBV5-6 NA NA TRBJ2-7
CASSVGIRYEQYF TGTGCCAGCAGCGTAGGGATCCGTTACGAGCAGTACTTC TRBV9 NA NA TRBJ2-7
CASGQSYGYTF TGTGCCAGCGGACAGTCCTATGGCTACACCTTC TRBV6-1 NA NA TRBJ1-2
CASSGQGATYNEQFF TGTGCCAGCAGTGGACAGGGGGCCACCTACAATGAGCAGTTCTTC TRBV2 TRBD1 NA TRBJ2-1
CASSLDPGGFYEQYF TGTGCCAGCAGCTTAGATCCAGGGGGTTTCTACGAGCAGTACTTC TRBV7-9 TRBD1 few TRBJ2-7
CSVYLITENTIYF TGCAGCGTTTATCTTATAACTGAAAACACCATATATTTT TRBV29-1 NA NA TRBJ1-3
CASSPQSAYGQFF TGTGCCAGCAGCCCCCAAAGTGCATACGGGCAGTTCTTC TRBV7-9 NA NA TRBJ2-1
CASSPLLSSTDTQYF TGTGCCAGCAGCCCTCTATTATCGAGCACAGATACGCAGTATTTT TRBV7-9 NA NA TRBJ2-3
CASNGGGHSYEQYF TGTGCCAGCAATGGAGGGGGGCACTCCTACGAGCAGTACTTC TRBV9 NA NA TRBJ2-7
CASSQDEEPSSYGYTF TGCGCCAGCAGCCAAGATGAGGAGCCTTCAAGCTATGGCTACACCTTC TRBV4-1 NA once TRBJ1-2
CASSLLMTGRNTIYF TGTGCCAGCAGTTTACTCATGACAGGCCGGAACACCATATATTTT TRBV28 NA NA TRBJ1-3
CATSATTSGTPSREQYF TGTGCCACCAGCGCGACCACTTCCGGGACGCCCTCGAGGGAGCAGTACTTC TRBV15 NA NA TRBJ2-7
CAWTTASTEAFF TGTGCCTGGACCACAGCAAGCACTGAAGCTTTCTTT TRBV30 NA NA TRBJ1-1
CASSEGAASGEKLFF TGTGCCAGCAGTGAGGGGGCAGCATCGGGTGAAAAACTGTTTTTT TRBV2 NA NA TRBJ1-4
CSVEGLHGVYNEQFF TGCAGCGTTGAAGGGCTACACGGGGTCTACAATGAGCAGTTCTTC TRBV29-1 NA NA TRBJ2-1
CASSPVGPLGQNTEAFF TGTGCCAGCAGCCCCGTGGGCCCGCTGGGTCAGAACACTGAAGCTTTCTTT TRBV27 NA NA TRBJ1-1
CSVYLGQLNTEAFF TGCAGCGTTTATCTCGGGCAGCTGAACACTGAAGCTTTCTTT TRBV29-1 NA NA TRBJ1-1
CASSLAGQGAAEAFF TGTGCCAGCAGCTTAGCGGGACAGGGGGCCGCTGAAGCTTTCTTT TRBV7-2 TRBD1 NA TRBJ1-1
CASSQDISGNTIYF TGTGCCAGCAGCCAAGATATCTCTGGAAACACCATATATTTT TRBV13 NA NA TRBJ1-3
CASSPSEFTEAFF TGTGCCAGCAGCCCTAGTGAGTTCACTGAAGCTTTCTTT TRBV7-9 NA once TRBJ1-1
CASSPGDAYGYTF TGTGCCAGCAGCCCTGGGGACGCCTATGGCTACACCTTC TRBV9 NA NA TRBJ1-2
CASSLGILYEQYF TGTGCCAGCAGCTTAGGGATACTCTACGAGCAGTACTTC TRBV7-6 NA NA TRBJ2-7
CASSGGIHAEAFF TGTGCCAGCAGCGGGGGCATCCACGCTGAAGCTTTCTTT TRBV5-4 NA NA TRBJ1-1
CASSYGLAGPDTQYF TGCGCCAGCAGTTACGGACTAGCGGGCCCAGATACGCAGTATTTT TRBV2 TRBD2 NA TRBJ2-3
CASSLVGPTDTQYF TGTGCCAGCAGCTTAGTGGGACCCACAGATACGCAGTATTTT TRBV7-2 NA NA TRBJ2-3
CASSEGQGVSYEQYF TGTGCCAGCAGTGAAGGTCAGGGGGTATCCTACGAGCAGTACTTC TRBV2 TRBD1 NA TRBJ2-7
CASSRGLGYTF TGTGCCAGCAGTCGGGGCCTTGGCTACACCTTC TRBV9 NA NA TRBJ1-2
CASSPPKGYEDHTGELFF TGTGCCAGCTCACCACCGAAAGGGTATGAAGATCACACCGGGGAGCTGTTTTTT TRBV18 NA NA TRBJ2-2
CASRTTGTTDNSPLHF TGTGCCAGCAGGACGACCGGGACGACCGATAATTCACCCCTCCACTTT TRBV2 NA NA TRBJ1-6
CASSLVGGAGYTF TGTGCCAGCAGCTTGGTGGGGGGAGCGGGCTACACCTTC TRBV5-6 NA NA TRBJ1-2
CASSWGAGGGNSPLHF TGTGCCAGCAGTTGGGGGGCAGGGGGCGGTAATTCACCCCTCCACTTT TRBV27 TRBD1 NA TRBJ1-6
CARSLAGRRGQGDTQYF TGTGCCAGAAGCTTGGCCGGCCGTAGGGGGCAAGGAGATACGCAGTATTTT TRBV5-3 TRBD1 few TRBJ2-3
CASSLGGVGDRWGAEAFF TGTGCCAGCAGCTTAGGAGGAGTCGGGGACAGGTGGGGAGCTGAAGCTTTCTTT TRBV7-9 TRBD1 NA TRBJ1-1
CASSLSLVVAGSTDTQYF TGTGCCAGCAGCTTATCTTTAGTGGTAGCGGGGAGCACAGATACGCAGTATTTT TRBV7-8 TRBD2 NA TRBJ2-3
CASRTSGGTYEQYF TGTGCCAGCCGGACTAGCGGGGGAACCTACGAGCAGTACTTC TRBV2 TRBD2 NA TRBJ2-7
CASSEVAGYETDTQYF TGCGCCAGCAGTGAGGTAGCGGGATATGAAACAGATACGCAGTATTTT TRBV10-1 TRBD2 NA TRBJ2-3
CASSSQGFASGNTIYF TGTGCCAGCAGTTCCCAGGGATTTGCATCTGGAAACACCATATATTTT TRBV28 NA NA TRBJ1-3
CASSVASVGYEQYF TGTGCCAGCAGCGTAGCATCTGTCGGCTACGAGCAGTACTTC TRBV9 NA NA TRBJ2-7
CASSSGTVNTEAFF TGTGCCAGCAGCTCCGGGACAGTGAACACTGAAGCTTTCTTT TRBV7-3 TRBD1 NA TRBJ1-1
CAARVEGSETQYF TGTGCCGCGAGGGTCGAGGGCTCAGAGACCCAGTACTTC TRBV7-9 NA NA TRBJ2-5
CASSESGNPNYGYTF TGTGCCAGCAGTGAATCGGGGAACCCGAACTATGGCTACACCTTC TRBV6-1 NA NA TRBJ1-2
CASSLYREGTSTDTQYF TGTGCCAGCAGTTTATACAGGGAGGGTACTAGCACAGATACGCAGTATTTT TRBV27 NA NA TRBJ2-3
CASSEAVAATDTQYF TGTGCCAGCAGTGAAGCGGTAGCGGCCACAGATACGCAGTATTTT TRBV6-1 NA NA TRBJ2-3
CASSLKLAGAQYF TGTGCCAGCAGTTTAAAACTAGCAGGGGCCCAGTACTTC TRBV28 NA NA TRBJ2-5
CASSLDQGGSSYNEQFF TGTGCCAGCAGCTTAGATCAGGGCGGGAGCTCCTACAATGAGCAGTTCTTC TRBV11-2 TRBD2 NA TRBJ2-1
CASSDQGSSGNTIYF TGTGCCAGCAGTGATCAGGGTTCCTCTGGAAACACCATATATTTT TRBV2 NA NA TRBJ1-3
CSVKGTSGGEETQYF TGCAGCGTCAAGGGCACTAGCGGGGGAGAAGAGACCCAGTACTTC TRBV29-1 TRBD2 NA TRBJ2-5
CASSDLSSYNEQFF TGTGCCAGCAGTGACCTAAGCTCCTACAATGAGCAGTTCTTC TRBV6-1 NA NA TRBJ2-1
CASSQVGVRNEQFF TGCGCCAGCAGCCAAGTAGGTGTACGCAATGAGCAGTTCTTC TRBV4-1 NA NA TRBJ2-1
CASSEWMTGGEETQYF TGTGCCAGCAGTGAATGGATGACAGGGGGCGAGGAGACCCAGTACTTC TRBV6-1 TRBD1 NA TRBJ2-5
CARGRENTNYGYTF TGTGCCCGAGGGCGGGAGAATACCAACTATGGCTACACCTTC TRBV6-1 NA NA TRBJ1-2
CASSRDRSSGNTIYF TGTGCCAGCAGCCGGGACAGGAGCTCTGGAAACACCATATATTTT TRBV6-5 TRBD1 once TRBJ1-3
CASRTGTGGEYSYEQYF TGTGCCAGCAGGACCGGGACAGGGGGCGAATATTCCTACGAGCAGTACTTC TRBV28 TRBD1 NA TRBJ2-7
CASSPIGTGEQETQYF TGTGCCAGCAGTCCTATCGGGACAGGCGAACAAGAGACCCAGTACTTC TRBV5-4 TRBD1 NA TRBJ2-5
CASSLEGYGDEQFF TGTGCCAGCAGCTTGGAGGGTTATGGGGATGAGCAGTTCTTC TRBV5-5 NA NA TRBJ2-1
CASSLGGRELRPYEQYF TGTGCCAGCAGCCTCGGGGGCAGGGAGCTTAGACCCTACGAGCAGTACTTC TRBV7-9 NA NA TRBJ2-7